These 18 T cell receptor beta chains came from one sample sequenced in a study of T cell responses to AZD1222 COVID-19 vaccine. TCRdb's copy holds only in-frame clones and misses some; the assay was immunoSEQ multiplex PCR. Of under 200,000 clones detected, approximately 92% appear once; the ten largest clones hold less than 4.5%. Here the sequenced sample was peripheral blood, taken 28 days after the second dose of the MenACWY control vaccine. These receptors all stem from an adult who received the MenACWY meningococcal vaccine as a control.

J is TRBJ1-6 and V is TRBV5-4, with 7 bases fitting TRBD1. The V and J ends lost 0 bases and 7 bases, in that order; junction bases with no gene match: 4. From germline, CDR1 is SGHNT and CDR2 YYREEE (reference sequence). CDR3 length: 15 residues. DNA of the CDR3: TGTGCCAGCAGCTTGGCAGGGACAGAGAATTCACCCCTCCACTTT. This gives the protein CASSLAGTENSPLHF.

A single count supports this clone. The chain joins TRBV7-2 to TRBJ1-2; TRBD1 might be the D (5 bases). CDR1 SGHTA and CDR2 FQGNSA come from the germline V gene. Trimming took 4 bases from V and 7 from J, leaving 16 bases between them. The CDR3 has 14 amino acids. The CDR3 protein is CASSSRGGGSGYTF. Written as DNA, the CDR3 is TGTGCCAGCAGCTCCCGCGGGGGTGGCTCTGGCTACACCTTC.

This clone was detected a few times. The chain has TRBV27 and TRBJ2-7, with TRBD1 matching over 10 bases. The junction had 4 bases not matched to a gene; V was cut back by 5 bases and J by 3 bases. CDR3 length equals 14 residues. Germline values: CDR1 MNHEY, CDR2 SMNVEV (reference sequence). The CDR3 is CASSAGTGVYEQYF. In nucleotides, the CDR3 is TGTGCCAGCAGTGCCGGGACAGGGGTCTACGAGCAGTACTTC.

The CDR3 sequence is CASKEDSNSPLHF. CDR3 DNA: TGTGCCAGCAAGGAGGACAGCAATTCACCCCTCCACTTT. The V and J genes are TRBV6-5 and TRBJ1-6; TRBD1 might be the D (6 bases). The CDR3 is made up of 13 amino acids. V was shortened by 7 bases and J by 7 bases, with 11 bases between the two germline ends. Germline CDR1 is MNHEY and CDR2 is SVGAGI.

This clone was seen once. This chain connects TRBV25-1 to TRBJ1-1; a weak D match, TRBD1 (5 bases). V dropped 6 bases and J dropped 4 bases, with 21 bases sitting between them. The CDR3 has 16 residues. Germline-derived CDR1 and CDR2 are MGHDK and SYGVNS. The CDR3 sequence: CASSLTVNRRSTEAFF. Here the CDR3 DNA reads TGTGCCAGCAGCTTGACAGTGAATCGGCGGAGCACTGAAGCTTTCTTT.

V and J are TRBV10-3 and TRBJ1-2, with D unresolved. The CDR3 contains 14 residues. Germline V gene lookup returns CDR1 ENHRY and CDR2 SYGVKD. The V gene lost 0 bases and the J gene lost 8 bases, with 13 bases spanning the gap. CDR3 in amino acids: CAISESPGSRGYTF. The CDR3 DNA sequence: TGTGCCATCAGTGAGTCTCCCGGATCACGGGGCTACACCTTC.

The chain carries TRBV2 and TRBJ1-5; 8 bases align to TRBD1. The germline gives CDR1 SNHLY, CDR2 FYNNEI. Trimming at V came to 5 bases and at J to 4 bases, leaving 4 bases not matched to a gene. The length of the CDR3 is 14 residues. Here the CDR3 reads CASSTGQGNQPQHF. The CDR3 bases are TGTGCCAGCAGTACCGGACAGGGAAATCAGCCCCAGCATTTT. The full variable domain, its missing parts supplied by reference TRBV2 and TRBJ1-5, is EPEVTQTPSHQVTQMGQEVILRCVPISNHLYFYWYRQILGQKVEFLVSFYNNEISEKSEIFDDQFSVERPDGSNFTLKIRSTKLEDSAMYFCASSTGQGNQPQHFGDGTRLSIL.

This clone was counted between two and nine times. V and J are TRBV7-2 and TRBJ2-2, with 7 bases that match TRBD2. This CDR3 spans 15 amino acids. The germline gives CDR1 SGHTA, CDR2 FQGNSA. V lost 8 bases to trimming and J lost 6 bases; unmatched junction nucleotides: 12. CDR3 bases: TGTGCCAGCGGCCTGGGGGGAGGGCCCTCCGGGGAGCTGTTTTTT. Its protein product is CASGLGGGPSGELFF.

This rearrangement joins TRBV9 to TRBJ2-7; TRBD2 is a possible D gene (5 bases). Per the germline V gene, CDR1 is SGDLS and CDR2 is YYNGEE. Trimming removed 0 bases at V and 3 bases at J, with 16 bases between. The CDR3 length is 16 residues. The CDR3 DNA is TGTGCCAGCAGCGTAGCTGTGGGAGCGCCACACTACGAGCAGTACTTC. Protein: CASSVAVGAPHYEQYF.

This chain links TRBV28 with TRBJ2-3; D assignment may be TRBD1 or TRBD2 (5 bases each). The CDR3 has 13 residues. Germline CDR1 and CDR2: MDHEN and SYDVKM. V was cut by 7 bases and J by 5 bases, with 13 bases left in between. Written as DNA, the CDR3 is TGTGCCAGCAACCCGGGACGGCAAGATACGCAGTATTTT. It yields the protein CASNPGRQDTQYF.

The rearrangement joins TRBV10-1 to TRBJ2-5; no clear D gene. With 3 bases removed from V and 5 bases from J, the gap between germline ends came to 10 bases. There are 13 residues in the CDR3. Per the germline V gene, CDR1 is WNHNN and CDR2 is SYGVQD (reference sequence). The CDR3 reads CASSEGLRETQYF. CDR3 coding DNA: TGCGCCAGCAGTGAAGGCCTGCGGGAGACCCAGTACTTC.

This clone has only a few counts. The chain joins TRBV28 to TRBJ2-1; tentatively, D is TRBD2 (5 bases). V lost 6 bases, J lost 9 bases, and 12 bases lay in between. From germline, CDR1 is MDHEN and CDR2 SYDVKM. The CDR3 covers 12 residues. CDR3 region: CASRKLVGEQFF. The CDR3 DNA is TGTGCCAGCAGGAAACTAGTTGGTGAGCAGTTCTTC.

V usage is TRBV2 and J usage is TRBJ1-1; D is unclear. The CDR3 totals 11 residues. Germline V CDR1 and CDR2: SNHLY, FYNNEI. The V end was cut by 6 bases, the J end by 8 bases, with 10 bases between. The CDR3 sequence: CASSYDIEAFF. Written as DNA, the CDR3 is TGTGCCAGCAGCTATGACATCGAAGCTTTCTTT.

The genes are TRBV7-9 and TRBJ1-1; D is ambiguous. Between the trimmed V and J ends, which lost 1 base and 0 bases, there was a span of 12 bases. The CDR3 length is 16 residues. Germline assignment: CDR1 SEHNR and CDR2 FQNEAQ (reference sequence). DNA of the CDR3: TGTGCCAGCAGCTTAGGGGTGGGCACCTTGAACACTGAAGCTTTCTTT. It encodes CASSLGVGTLNTEAFF.

The rearrangement uses TRBV18 and TRBJ1-4; possibly TRBD1 for D (5 bases). In germline, CDR1 is KGHSH, CDR2 LQKENI. Trimming removed 3 bases from V and 5 bases from J, with 7 bases in between. The CDR3 covers 13 residues. CDR3 bases: TGTGCCAGCTCACCGGGACCAAATGAAAAACTGTTTTTT. It translates to CASSPGPNEKLFF.

V and J are TRBV30 and TRBJ1-3; no firm D call. This CDR3 comprises 12 residues. V shed 3 bases and J shed 3 bases, with 6 bases lying between them. Germline V gives CDR1 GTSNPN, CDR2 SVGIG (reference sequence). CDR3 nucleotide sequence: TGTGCCTGGAGGAACTTTGGAAACACCATATATTTT. Translated, it gives CAWRNFGNTIYF.

V is TRBV10-1 and J is TRBJ2-1; 11 bases fit TRBD2. This CDR3 spans 13 amino acids. Trimming cost V 4 bases and J 7 bases; bases outside gene matches: 0. CDR1 and CDR2 from the germline V gene are WNHNN and SYGVQD (reference sequence). CDR3 nucleotide sequence: TGCGCCAGCAGTGCTAGCGGGAGGAATGAGCAGTTCTTC. Amino acid sequence: CASSASGRNEQFF.

The rearrangement joins TRBV9 to TRBJ2-7; TRBD2 matches at 8 bases. Germline lookup yields CDR1 SGDLS and CDR2 YYNGEE. This CDR3 is 13 amino acids long. V was clipped by 4 bases and J by 6 bases; unmatched bases: 6. The CDR3, as DNA: TGTGCCAGCAGCCTTAAGGCGGGAGGCGAGCAGTACTTC. Protein sequence: CASSLKAGGEQYF.